This is a list of T cell receptor beta chains from one sample in a study of T cell responses to AZD1222 COVID-19 vaccine. The protocol was immunoSEQ multiplex PCR, while the TCRdb copy is restricted to in-frame clones and leaves out a portion. Among 160,000 or so clones listed, around 90% were seen once. The input for sequencing was peripheral blood, taken on day 0 of AZD1222 vaccination. The receptors come from an adult in good health. Both conserved end residues are part of each CDR3. D genes are given only for firm matches. Rows give clone size only sometimes, using once, few, many, or a class for an expanded clone.

d_call j_call clone_size v_call cdr3_aa
- TRBJ2-2 - TRBV6-1 CASSVRLAGSGGELFF
TRBD1 TRBJ1-5 - TRBV28 CASSLEGQGNKPQHF
- TRBJ2-5 - TRBV6-5 CASSLRTDWGETQYF
TRBD1 TRBJ2-7 - TRBV19 CASSTGGRVISYEQYF
TRBD1 TRBJ1-4 - TRBV10-3 CAISRTGTNEKLFF
- TRBJ1-2 - TRBV5-1 CASSHEGNGYGYTF
- TRBJ2-6 once TRBV7-9 CASSSSGVAGANVLTF
- TRBJ2-1 once TRBV9 CASSVDQRANNEQFF
TRBD1 TRBJ1-5 - TRBV18 CASSPPGQGYQPQHF
- TRBJ1-1 few TRBV6-6 CASSRQDTNTEAFF
- TRBJ1-1 - TRBV27 CASSLYGWENTEAFF
TRBD2 TRBJ2-5 - TRBV3-1/TRBV3-2 CASRLAGGGETQYF
TRBD1 TRBJ1-2 - TRBV7-2 CASSYTGTGDGYTF
- TRBJ2-6 - TRBV11-2 CASSFTYSGANVLTF
- TRBJ2-2 - TRBV30 CAWSRDREDTGELFF
TRBD1 TRBJ1-5 - TRBV6-5 CASSQTGAQPQHF
TRBD1 TRBJ1-5 - TRBV19 CASRTGQGGSDYSNQPQHF
TRBD2 TRBJ2-5 - TRBV6-5 CASSYSKGLAVKTQYF
- TRBJ2-1 - TRBV14 CASSHVTYSRNEQFF
- TRBJ2-1 - TRBV7-9 CALGAWATNEQFF
- TRBJ1-3 - TRBV3-1/TRBV3-2 CASSQGLFGGLAGNTIYF
- TRBJ2-7 - TRBV7-2 CASSLDGGALEQYF
- TRBJ2-1 - TRBV15 CATSGLPSYNEQFF
- TRBJ2-7 - TRBV7-9 CASSLDPGTEQYF
TRBD1 TRBJ1-1 few TRBV6-1 CASSEDRGPMNTEAFF
TRBD1 TRBJ2-6 - TRBV19 CASSDDRGLSGANVLTF
- TRBJ1-3 - TRBV11-2 CASRLKGRRGEGNTIYF
- TRBJ2-3 few TRBV2 CASSASLVLADTQYF
- TRBJ1-2 - TRBV25-1 CASSALDSVGYTF
- TRBJ2-7 few TRBV5-1 CASSPEISNEQYF
TRBD1 TRBJ2-7 - TRBV4-2 CASSRRGGTGDSYEQYF
- TRBJ2-7 - TRBV7-9 CASSLVRFGQGGHEQYF
- TRBJ2-2 once TRBV6-5 CASSYGPLAGELFF
- TRBJ1-2 - TRBV19 CASSMASQNYGYTF
TRBD1 TRBJ1-2 - TRBV7-9 CASSPIQGAREGYTF
TRBD1 TRBJ2-7 once TRBV5-5 CASSLGTQGAVDEQYF
TRBD2 TRBJ2-7 few TRBV7-8 CASSLVPAGIYEQYF
- TRBJ1-1 - TRBV7-9 CASEKDVSTEAFF
- TRBJ1-2 - TRBV19 CASSPSGGRVNYGYTF
TRBD2 TRBJ2-3 - TRBV30 CASGTSGRRDTQYF
- TRBJ1-5 - TRBV7-9 CASSLDTARRGQPQHF
- TRBJ1-1 - TRBV4-3 CASSPHLMNTEAFF
TRBD2 TRBJ2-5 - TRBV3-1/TRBV3-2 CASSQPSGRAETQYF
TRBD1 TRBJ1-2 once TRBV4-3 CASSQEYRGNGYTF
- TRBJ2-2 - TRBV5-1 CASSFWSLVNTGELFF
TRBD2 TRBJ2-1 once TRBV6-2/TRBV6-3 CASSYSGLAIQNEQFF
- TRBJ2-7 - TRBV5-1 CASSLTGSTYEQYF
- TRBJ1-6 - TRBV18 CASSLTSNSPLHF
TRBD2 TRBJ2-7 - TRBV6-2/TRBV6-3 CASSVSGGGYEQYF
- TRBJ1-4 - TRBV5-5 CASSPTGLDEKLFF
TRBD1 TRBJ1-2 - TRBV2 CATHEQGGGYTF